A single sample gave rise to the 27 T cell receptor beta chains below, sequenced in a study of blood T cell repertoires in COVID-19. Data came from immunoSEQ multiplex PCR; TCRdb stores just in-frame clones and leaves some out. Counted here are about 370,000 clones, around 89% occurring once; the ten biggest clones make up 3%. Source material: peripheral blood. The source is a woman in her twenties or thirties with COVID-19, enrolled during active disease.

V and J are TRBV18 and TRBJ2-5; 9 positions match TRBD2. CDR1 is KGHSH, CDR2 LQKENI, per germline. V gave up 1 base and J gave up 2 bases; unmatched junction bases: 8. This CDR3 has 17 residues. The CDR3 here is CASSPRVSGGRQETQYF. The CDR3 DNA is TGTGCCAGCTCACCACGAGTTAGCGGGGGACGACAAGAGACCCAGTACTTC.

The chain employs TRBV19 and TRBJ1-2; weak D call: TRBD1 (6 bases). V gave up 3 bases and J gave up 4 bases, with 12 bases separating them. Germline CDR1 and CDR2: LNHDA and SQIVND (reference sequence). The CDR3 consists of 14 residues. CDR3 DNA sequence: TGTGCCAGTAGTATTGACCGGGGGGCCTATGGCTACACCTTC. Residues: CASSIDRGAYGYTF.

The chain combines TRBV7-2 with TRBJ1-3; D not resolved. There are 15 residues in the CDR3. CDR1 SGHTA and CDR2 FQGNSA come from the germline V gene. The V gene lost 0 bases and the J gene lost 0 bases, with 6 bases spanning the gap. The CDR3 bases are TGTGCCAGCAGCTTAGCGGGGAGCTCTGGAAACACCATATATTTT. It codes for CASSLAGSSGNTIYF. Full variable domain (remainder filled in from reference TRBV7-2 and TRBJ1-3): GAGVSQSPSNKVTEKGKDVELRCDPISGHTALYWYRQSLGQGLEFLIYFQGNSAPDKSGLPSDRFSAERTGGSVSTLTIQRTQQEDSAVYLCASSLAGSSGNTIYFGEGSWLTVV.

The chain is built from TRBV2 and TRBJ2-4; TRBD2 matches at 11 bases. CDR3 length: 20 amino acids. Trimming removed 3 bases from V and 0 bases from J; junction bases left unmatched: 13. Per the germline V gene, CDR1 is SNHLY and CDR2 is FYNNEI. CDR3 coding DNA: TGTGCCAGCAGTGAGAGGTCTAGCGGGGGGCATATGATAGCCAAAAACATTCAGTACTTC. The encoded protein is CASSERSSGGHMIAKNIQYF.

This clone was detected only a few times. This rearrangement joins TRBV4-1 to TRBJ2-1, with 13 bases that match TRBD2. Germline CDR1 reads MGHRA; CDR2 reads YSYEKL. CDR3 length: 15 amino acids. Trimming at V came to 2 bases and at J to 7 bases, leaving 2 bases not matched to a gene. DNA for the CDR3: TGCGCCAGCAGCCAAAGACTAGCGGGGGGTAATGAGCAGTTCTTC. Protein: CASSQRLAGGNEQFF.

The chain joins TRBV28 to TRBJ2-1, with no clear D. Germline V gene data show CDR1 as MDHEN and CDR2 as SYDVKM. CDR3 length: 16 residues. V was trimmed by 4 bases and J by 1 base, leaving 14 bases between them. The CDR3 DNA reads TGTGCCAGCAGTTCCCTGACTGACCCTTCCTACAATGAGCAGTTCTTC. Its translation: CASSSLTDPSYNEQFF.

The chain joins TRBV19 to TRBJ1-1, with a tentative D call TRBD1 (6 bases). Trimming pared 5 bases from V and 1 base from J, leaving 14 bases between. The CDR3 is 15 amino acids. Germline V CDR1 and CDR2: LNHDA, SQIVND (reference sequence). The CDR3 here is CASSSLGHSNTEAFF. CDR3 in DNA: TGTGCCAGTAGTTCGTTGGGACACTCGAACACTGAAGCTTTCTTT.

The rearrangement uses TRBV18 and TRBJ2-2, with 13 bases fitting TRBD2. The CDR3 is made up of 16 amino acids. Trimming took 4 bases from V and 6 from J; bases not matched to a gene: 5. Germline-derived CDR1 and CDR2 are KGHSH and LQKENI. The CDR3 sequence is CASSLRTSGRPGELFF. CDR3 in DNA: TGTGCCAGCTCACTCAGGACTAGCGGGAGACCCGGGGAGCTGTTTTTT.

The genes are TRBV5-1 and TRBJ2-6, with D perhaps matching TRBD2 (5 bases). With 4 bases removed from V and 4 bases from J, the gap between germline ends came to 18 bases. Per germline, CDR1 SGHRS and CDR2 YFSETQ. The length of the CDR3 is 17 residues. The DNA for the CDR3 is TGCGCCAGCAGCCCCAGGACTGGACTCCTAGGGGCCAACGTCCTGACTTTC. Translation: CASSPRTGLLGANVLTF.

This sequence joins TRBV12-3 or TRBV12-4 and TRBJ1-5; D ambiguous. This CDR3 is built from 13 residues. Deletions cut 3 bases from V and 7 bases from J, with 10 bases between. The CDR3: CASSFSRSQPQHF. The CDR3 DNA reads TGTGCCAGCAGTTTTTCCAGGTCCCAGCCCCAGCATTTT.

V usage is TRBV6-2 or TRBV6-3 and J usage is TRBJ1-1; 7 positions agree with TRBD1. CDR1 and CDR2 (germline): MNHEY, SVGEGT. The CDR3 is 12 residues long. After removal of 5 bases from V and 7 bases from J, the junction contained 4 bases not matched to a gene. The CDR3 loop reads CASSRGTVEAFF. CDR3 bases: TGTGCCAGCAGTAGGGGGACAGTTGAAGCTTTCTTT.

The chain has TRBV2 and TRBJ2-3, with TRBD2 matching 10 bases. The V gene end was trimmed by 3 bases and the J gene end by 5 bases; junction bases not matched to a gene: 11. Germline loops: CDR1 SNHLY, CDR2 FYNNEI. The CDR3 has 17 amino acids. The DNA of the CDR3 is TGTGCCAGCAGTGAGGCCCTCAGCGGGGGGGCTGAAGATACGCAGTATTTT. It specifies CASSEALSGGAEDTQYF.

Only a few counts were recorded for this clone. This sequence joins TRBV7-9 and TRBJ1-1; tentatively, D is TRBD1 (6 bases). CDR3 size: 15 residues. The germline CDR1 and CDR2 sequences are SEHNR and FQNEAQ (reference sequence). V shed 6 bases and J shed 1 base, with 15 bases lying between them. The CDR3 is CASRHKGQPNTEAFF. In DNA, the CDR3 is TGTGCCAGCAGACATAAGGGACAACCGAACACTGAAGCTTTCTTT.

The genes are TRBV15 and TRBJ2-2; 8 bases line up with TRBD1. V was clipped by 1 base and J by 1 base; unmatched bases: 2. The CDR3 is 16 residues long. Germline loops: CDR1 LNHNV, CDR2 YYDKDF (reference sequence). The CDR3 nucleotides are TGTGCCACCAGCAGAGGCAGGGGGCAGAACACCGGGGAGCTGTTTTTT. It specifies CATSRGRGQNTGELFF. The full variable domain, completed using reference TRBV15 and TRBJ2-2, is DAMVIQNPRYQVTQFGKPVTLSCSQTLNHNVMYWYQQKSSQAPKLLFHYYDKDFNNEADTPDNFQSRRPNTSFCFLDIRSPGLGDTAMYLCATSRGRGQNTGELFFGEGSRLTVL.

The chain couples TRBV4-1 to TRBJ2-7; TRBD1 aligns across 8 bases. Germline CDR1 MGHRA, CDR2 YSYEKL. The CDR3 totals 16 residues. The V segment lost 0 bases and the J segment 0 bases; nucleotides outside the gene matches: 4. CDR3 nucleotide sequence: TGCGCCAGCAGCCAAGATCCGGGACAGGACTCCTACGAGCAGTACTTC. Encoded protein: CASSQDPGQDSYEQYF.

The V call is TRBV9, the J call TRBJ2-1; TRBD2 matches 11 bases. The ends lost 0 bases at V and 4 bases at J; junction bases unmatched: 6. This CDR3 spans 17 amino acids. From germline, CDR1 is SGDLS and CDR2 YYNGEE. The CDR3 coding sequence is TGTGCCAGCAGCGTAGTTCTAGCGGGGGGTCGATACAATGAGCAGTTCTTC. Translation: CASSVVLAGGRYNEQFF.

The rearrangement joins TRBV10-3 to TRBJ1-2, with 7 positions matching TRBD1. Trimming cost V 8 bases and J 5 bases; bases outside gene matches: 14. Germline CDR1 is ENHRY and CDR2 is SYGVKD. The CDR3 sequence is 15 residues long. The CDR3 sequence is CAIYETGRPFYGYTF. DNA of the CDR3: TGTGCCATCTATGAGACAGGGAGGCCTTTTTATGGCTACACCTTC.

The chain carries TRBV25-1 and TRBJ2-1; 7 nucleotides agree with TRBD1. This CDR3 has 13 residues. V lost 8 bases, J lost 7 bases, and 8 bases stayed unmatched. Germline CDR1 MGHDK, CDR2 SYGVNS. The CDR3 DNA reads TGTGCCAGCGGACAAGGGGGCCTAAATGAGCAGTTCTTC. Its protein is CASGQGGLNEQFF.

J is TRBJ1-2 and V is TRBV25-1; D is undetermined. In germline, CDR1 is MGHDK, CDR2 SYGVNS. Trimming stripped 1 base from V and 3 bases from J, with 12 bases between. The CDR3 totals 15 residues. CDR3 DNA sequence: TGTGCCAGCAGTGAATTTGGTTCGAGGGACTATGGCTACACCTTC. Translation gives CASSEFGSRDYGYTF.

This chain uses TRBV6-5 with TRBJ1-2; 7 nucleotides match TRBD1. The CDR3 is made up of 14 amino acids. The junction had 11 bases not matched to a gene; V was cut back by 6 bases and J by 7 bases. Germline V gene sequence: CDR1 MNHEY, CDR2 SVGAGI. The CDR3 sequence: CASSQKTGYTGYTF. The CDR3 DNA is TGTGCCAGCAGCCAAAAGACAGGGTATACTGGCTACACCTTC.

CDR3 amino acids: CASTRTAGNTIYF. The CDR3 DNA reads as TGTGCCAGTACTCGGACAGCCGGAAACACCATATATTTT. This chain uses TRBV6-5 with TRBJ1-3, with D tentatively TRBD1 (6 bases). The germline gives CDR1 MNHEY, CDR2 SVGAGI. Trimming took 9 bases from V and 4 from J, leaving 13 bases between them. CDR3 size: 13 residues.

The chain couples TRBV18 to TRBJ1-1; D not certain. Trimming took off 8 bases at V and 1 base at J, with 11 bases between the two ends. Germline-derived CDR1 and CDR2 are KGHSH and LQKENI. The CDR3 loop spans 13 amino acids. The CDR3 bases are TGTGCCAGCGCACTAAGCGGGAACACTGAAGCTTTCTTT. Protein sequence: CASALSGNTEAFF.

Notes on this clone: Distinct nucleotide sequences in the sample also encode this CDR3. The V and J genes are TRBV3-1 (or the pseudogene TRBV3-2) and TRBJ2-5; D uncertain. Germline CDR1 is LGHDT and CDR2 is YNNKEL (reference sequence). CDR3 length: 13 amino acids. The V gene lost 1 base and the J gene lost 1 base, with 4 bases spanning the gap. This CDR3 reads CASSQGVQETQYF. The CDR3 DNA reads as TGTGCCAGCAGCCAAGGCGTCCAAGAGACCCAGTACTTC.

V is TRBV7-2 and J is TRBJ2-3; 9 bases are shared with TRBD1. CDR3 size: 16 residues. CDR1 and CDR2 from the germline V gene are SGHTA and FQGNSA. V shed 2 bases, J shed 2 bases, and the junction held 5 bases outside the gene matches. CDR3 amino acids: CASSLPRDRDTDTQYF. Here the CDR3 DNA reads TGTGCCAGCAGCTTACCCCGGGACAGGGACACAGATACGCAGTATTTT.

This chain uses TRBV11-3 with TRBJ1-1; unclear D gene. The CDR3 is made up of 13 amino acids. The germline V and J ends were trimmed by 0 bases and 7 bases, with 9 bases remaining between them. Germline V gives CDR1 SGHNT, CDR2 YENEEA. The CDR3 loop reads CASSLEAADEAFF. The DNA of the CDR3 is TGTGCCAGCAGCTTAGAGGCGGCGGATGAAGCTTTCTTT.

This clone was picked up one time. The rearrangement links TRBV4-3 to TRBJ1-1; D unclear. The CDR3 is 14 amino acids. Trimming shortened V by 0 bases and J by 10 bases, and 15 bases separated the two germline ends. Germline lookup yields CDR1 LGHNA and CDR2 YSLEER. The CDR3 loop is CASSQDPEDGGAFF. The CDR3 region has the DNA TGCGCCAGCAGCCAAGATCCGGAGGACGGAGGAGCTTTCTTT.

The rearrangement links TRBV13 to TRBJ2-4, with no clear D. The V end was cut by 1 base, the J end by 0 bases, with 13 bases between. Germline CDR1 is PRHDT and CDR2 is FYEKMQ (reference sequence). CDR3 length equals 17 residues. CDR3 sequence (DNA): TGTGCCAGCAGCTTAGATCGGCGGTCCGGAGCCAAAAACATTCAGTACTTC. Residues: CASSLDRRSGAKNIQYF.